A single sample is the source of the 21 T cell receptor beta chains below, sequenced in a study of blood T cell repertoires in COVID-19. Sequenced by immunoSEQ multiplex PCR; TCRdb stores in-frame clones only, minus some. Of approximately 17,000 clones in the sample, approximately 89% were seen once. What was sequenced was PBMCs or T cells enriched from blood (not recorded which). These receptors were collected from a woman between 25 and 40 years old who had recovered from COVID-19.

The rearrangement uses TRBV7-3 and TRBJ2-3, with 9 bases fitting TRBD2. CDR3 length: 16 residues. V lost 5 bases to trimming and J lost 0 bases; unmatched junction nucleotides: 6. Germline V CDR1 and CDR2: SGHTA, FQGTGA. DNA for the CDR3: TGTGCCAGCAGCGATTTAGCGGGGGCCAGCACAGATACGCAGTATTTT. Its protein product is CASSDLAGASTDTQYF. Using reference TRBV7-3 and TRBJ2-3 for the parts outside the CDR3, the full variable domain is GAGVSQTPSNKVTEKGKYVELRCDPISGHTALYWYRQSLGQGPEFLIYFQGTGAADDSGLPNDRFFAVRPEGSVSTLKIQRTERGDSAVYLCASSDLAGASTDTQYFGPGTRLTVL.

The count of this clone is one. V and J are TRBV5-1 and TRBJ2-2; a weak D match, TRBD1 (6 bases). CDR1 is SGHRS, CDR2 YFSETQ, per germline. V dropped 3 bases and J dropped 4 bases, with 16 bases sitting between them. The CDR3 is 16 amino acids. The CDR3 nucleotides are TGCGCCAGCAGCTCGACAGGTCCCCCGAGCACCGGGGAGCTGTTTTTT. Protein product: CASSSTGPPSTGELFF.

This chain connects TRBV4-3 to TRBJ2-3; no reliable D call. The V end lost 4 bases, the J end lost 0 bases, and 17 bases lay between the germline ends. CDR3 length: 17 amino acids. CDR1 is LGHNA and CDR2 is YSLEER in the germline V gene. The CDR3 coding sequence is TGCGCCAGCAGCCCTCTCGCTCAGGCCGCTAGCACAGATACGCAGTATTTT. Translation: CASSPLAQAASTDTQYF.

The V and J genes are TRBV23-1 and TRBJ2-5; TRBD1 is a possible D gene (6 bases). TRBV23-1 is an open reading frame, and its role is uncertain. CDR3 length: 17 residues. The ends were cut back, 1 base at V and 4 bases at J, with 19 bases in the middle. The CDR3 DNA reads as TGCGCCAGCAGTCAATGGAACGGACAGTTTGGGAGAGAGACCCAGTACTTC. It encodes CASSQWNGQFGRETQYF.

V usage is TRBV3-1 (or the pseudogene TRBV3-2) and J usage is TRBJ2-5; 15 bases are shared with TRBD2. The CDR3 has 19 amino acids. The germline CDR1 and CDR2 sequences are LGHDT and YNNKEL (reference sequence). V was pared by 0 bases and J by 1 base, with 6 bases of the junction left unmatched. Here the CDR3 reads CASSQDPPGLAGGQETQYF. The DNA of the CDR3 is TGTGCCAGCAGCCAAGACCCGCCGGGACTAGCGGGGGGCCAAGAGACCCAGTACTTC.

V usage is TRBV19 and J usage is TRBJ1-5, with a tentative D call TRBD1 (5 bases). Germline-derived CDR1 and CDR2 are LNHDA and SQIVND (reference sequence). Deletions cut 3 bases from V and 5 bases from J, with 8 bases between. The CDR3 has 13 residues. CDR3 residues: CASSIRDYQPQHF. CDR3 DNA: TGTGCCAGTAGTATCCGGGACTATCAGCCCCAGCATTTT.

V is TRBV28 and J is TRBJ1-2, with 7 bases fitting TRBD1. Unmatched junction bases numbered 5, after V lost 6 bases and J lost 4 bases. Germline V gene lookup returns CDR1 MDHEN and CDR2 SYDVKM. The CDR3 extends over 13 amino acids. The CDR3 bases are TGTGCCAGCAGCTTGACAGGGCTCTATGGCTACACCTTC. It specifies CASSLTGLYGYTF.

The chain couples TRBV2 to TRBJ2-3; possible D gene TRBD2, 6 bases. This CDR3 comprises 15 residues. Germline-derived CDR1 and CDR2 are SNHLY and FYNNEI. Deletions cut 0 bases from V and 4 bases from J, with 11 bases between. This CDR3 reads CASSEARGLADTQYF. The CDR3, as DNA: TGTGCCAGCAGTGAAGCGCGGGGTTTGGCAGATACGCAGTATTTT.

V usage is TRBV12-5 and J usage is TRBJ2-1; 8 bases agree with TRBD1. CDR1 is LGHNT, CDR2 FRNRAP, per germline. This CDR3 is built from 16 residues. V shed 5 bases, J shed 5 bases, and the junction held 11 bases outside the gene matches. The CDR3 reads CASGHDQTGANNEQFF. As DNA, the CDR3 is TGTGCTAGTGGTCACGACCAGACAGGGGCCAACAATGAGCAGTTCTTC.

The chain carries TRBV11-3 and TRBJ1-5; D is unresolved. The ends were cut back, 1 base at V and 2 bases at J, with 12 bases in the middle. CDR1 and CDR2 (germline): SGHNT, YENEEA. The CDR3 length is 16 residues. The CDR3 spells CASSLVAAGRNQPQHF. CDR3 coding DNA: TGTGCCAGCAGCTTAGTAGCGGCCGGACGCAATCAGCCCCAGCATTTT.

This clone showed up just once. This chain joins TRBV13 and TRBJ1-2; D call uncertain. This CDR3 comprises 14 residues. Trimming took 6 bases from V and 5 from J, leaving 16 bases between them. Per the germline V gene, CDR1 is PRHDT and CDR2 is FYEKMQ (reference sequence). CDR3 amino acids: CASRSSGQIYGYTF. CDR3 nucleotides: TGTGCCAGCAGATCCTCAGGCCAAATATATGGCTACACCTTC.

The DNA for the CDR3 is TGTGCCAGCAGCTTGGTTTCTCGGGACAGGAGCTATGGCTACACCTTC. This translates into CASSLVSRDRSYGYTF. The chain employs TRBV5-4 and TRBJ1-2, with TRBD1 identical over 8 bases. The germline CDR1 and CDR2 sequences are SGHNT and YYREEE (reference sequence). CDR3 length: 16 amino acids. Losses at the gene ends were 0 bases for V and 4 bases for J; bases not matched to a gene: 8.

The chain joins TRBV2 to TRBJ2-3, with 9 bases fitting TRBD2. CDR3 length: 16 residues. The V gene's germline CDR1 is SNHLY and CDR2 FYNNEI. V lost 1 base to trimming and J lost 2 bases; unmatched junction nucleotides: 4. The CDR3 is CASSEVTSGFTDTQYF. As DNA, the CDR3 is TGTGCCAGCAGTGAAGTGACTAGCGGATTCACAGATACGCAGTATTTT.

This sequence joins TRBV19 and TRBJ1-5; D is undetermined. Trimming took off 9 bases at V and 0 bases at J, with 9 bases between the two ends. CDR3 length: 13 amino acids. Germline V gives CDR1 LNHDA, CDR2 SQIVND (reference sequence). The CDR3 sequence: CASGRFSNQPQHF. CDR3 coding DNA: TGTGCCAGCGGGAGGTTTAGCAATCAGCCCCAGCATTTT.

The rearrangement links TRBV18 to TRBJ1-2, with 9 bases identical to TRBD1. In germline, CDR1 is KGHSH, CDR2 LQKENI. V lost 3 bases and J lost 4; bases outside the gene matches: 12. The length of the CDR3 is 17 residues. The CDR3 region has the DNA TGTGCCAGCTCACCGATTGGACAGGGGTTAGAAGGCTATGGCTACACCTTC. This translates into CASSPIGQGLEGYGYTF.

V usage is TRBV11-3 and J usage is TRBJ1-1, with 8 bases matching TRBD1. J gave up 4 bases and V 5 bases, and 3 bases lay outside the gene matches. CDR1 is SGHNT, CDR2 YENEEA, per germline. The CDR3 consists of 13 residues. The chain's CDR3 is CASSTGGGTEAFF. CDR3 nucleotide sequence: TGTGCCAGCAGCACAGGGGGTGGCACTGAAGCTTTCTTT.

V gene TRBV10-3 combines with J gene TRBJ1-3, with 7 bases aligning to TRBD1. Germline assignment: CDR1 ENHRY and CDR2 SYGVKD. This CDR3 region has 14 residues. V gave up 9 bases and J gave up 2 bases; unmatched junction bases: 7. The CDR3 DNA is TGTGCCATGGCAGATCAGGGGGCTGGAAACACCATATATTTT. Translation: CAMADQGAGNTIYF.

The rearrangement joins TRBV20-1 to TRBJ2-1, with a weak D call TRBD2 (5 bases). There are 10 residues in the CDR3. Germline CDR1 reads DFQATT; CDR2 reads SNEGSKA (reference sequence). V lost 6 bases and J lost 7, with 7 bases in between. In DNA, the CDR3 is TGCAGTGCCACGGGGAATGAGCAGTTCTTC. Amino acids: CSATGNEQFF.

The V gene is TRBV10-3, the J gene TRBJ2-7; D not certain. The length of the CDR3 is 11 residues. The V gene's germline CDR1 is ENHRY and CDR2 SYGVKD. Trimming stripped 3 bases from V and 5 bases from J, with 5 bases between. The CDR3 DNA reads TGTGCCATCAGTGACCTCGACGAGCAGTACTTC. Protein: CAISDLDEQYF.

The chain combines TRBV6-5 with TRBJ2-7; 7 bases fit TRBD2. This CDR3 spans 14 amino acids. V was clipped by 8 bases and J by 4 bases; unmatched bases: 11. The germline V gene has CDR1 MNHEY and CDR2 SVGAGI. CDR3 protein: CASAGDGGSYEQYF. CDR3 DNA: TGTGCCAGCGCGGGAGACGGGGGGTCTTACGAGCAGTACTTC.

This chain connects TRBV11-2 to TRBJ1-4; D is undetermined. This CDR3 has 14 residues. Deletions cut 3 bases from V and 4 bases from J, with 9 bases between. The germline V gene has CDR1 SGHAT and CDR2 FQNNGV. The CDR3 loop reads CASSLTSLNEKLFF. As DNA, the CDR3 is TGTGCCAGCAGCTTGACATCTCTTAATGAAAAACTGTTTTTT.